This TCR beta chain appears in the sequencing data of a study of molecular identifiers for immune sequencing clone quantification. Study results and limitations: A single cell's spiked Jurkat TCR RNA was reportedly detectable among 900,000 to 1,000,000 naive cells. The share of molecules held by clones above 20 RNA copies was over 98% in effector cells and under 1% in naive cells.

CDR1 is SEHNR and CDR2 is FQNEAQ in the germline V gene (reference sequence). Trimming shortened V by 5 bases and J by 0 bases, and 30 bases separated the two germline ends. The CDR3 length is 21 residues. To note about this clonotype: Its antigen is as yet unknown.

TCRdb independently ran MiXCR on the PCR reads; one entry per CDR3 protein. The sample lists about 630,000 distinct CDR3 sequences, roughly 23% occurring once. This receptor was obtained from a human donor in good health. Some libraries in this study had Jurkat cell RNA spiked in. Sequenced material: naive CD8+ T cells from blood, with Jurkat cell RNA spiked in. The subset was: FACS-sorted CD8+CD4-CCR7+CD45RA+ naive T cells. The genes are TRBV7-9 and TRBJ2-3, with D perhaps assigned TRBD1 or TRBD2 (6 bases each). The DNA of the CDR3 is TGTGCCAGCAGCCCCCCTTTCCTGGGGGCTAGCGCTAAGAAGAGCACAGATACGCAGTATTTT. Encoded protein: CASSPPFLGASAKKSTDTQYF.